This T cell receptor (beta chain) was captured in a study of beta chain features in type 1 diabetes. Study-level points and caveats: VDJ junctions from patients with type 1 diabetes contained fewer insertions and more deletions. Across all four CD4+ subsets, people with type 1 diabetes showed modestly shorter TCRB CDR3s.

Remarks on this clone: Its antigen is not identified.

The whole isolated RNA underwent reverse transcription, so sequencing captured expressed TCRB transcripts. Method: immunoSEQ multiplex PCR; TCRdb's copy keeps in-frame clones and lacks some. The data contain roughly 250,000 clones, 68% of them singletons. Sequencing input: naive CD4+ T cells from blood. The TCR was taken from a man in his thirties or forties in good health.

The CDR3 coding sequence is TGCAGCGCCTCCGGGACTAGTTACAATGAGCAGTTCTTC. This codes for CSASGTSYNEQFF. This chain joins TRBV29-1 and TRBJ2-1, with TRBD2 matching over 8 bases. The V gene's germline CDR1 is SQVTM and CDR2 ANQGSEA. The junction had 6 bases not matched to a gene; V was cut back by 7 bases and J by 4 bases. CDR3 length: 13 residues.